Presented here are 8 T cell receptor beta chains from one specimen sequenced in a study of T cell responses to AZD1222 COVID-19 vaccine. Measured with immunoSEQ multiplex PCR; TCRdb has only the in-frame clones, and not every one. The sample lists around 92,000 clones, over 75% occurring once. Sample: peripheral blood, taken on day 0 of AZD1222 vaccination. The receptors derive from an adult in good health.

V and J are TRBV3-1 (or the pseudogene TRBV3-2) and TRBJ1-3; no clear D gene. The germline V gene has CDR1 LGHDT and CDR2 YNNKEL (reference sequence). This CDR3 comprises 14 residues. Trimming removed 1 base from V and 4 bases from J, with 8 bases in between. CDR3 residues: CASSQGPKGNTIYF. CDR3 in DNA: TGTGCCAGCAGCCAAGGGCCGAAGGGAAACACCATATATTTT.

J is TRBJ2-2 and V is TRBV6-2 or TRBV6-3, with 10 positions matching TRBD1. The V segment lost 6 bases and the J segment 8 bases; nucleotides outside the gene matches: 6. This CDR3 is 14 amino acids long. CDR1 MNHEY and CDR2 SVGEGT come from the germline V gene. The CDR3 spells CASSRDRGQGELFF. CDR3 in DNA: TGTGCCAGCAGCCGAGACAGGGGGCAAGGGGAGCTGTTTTTT.

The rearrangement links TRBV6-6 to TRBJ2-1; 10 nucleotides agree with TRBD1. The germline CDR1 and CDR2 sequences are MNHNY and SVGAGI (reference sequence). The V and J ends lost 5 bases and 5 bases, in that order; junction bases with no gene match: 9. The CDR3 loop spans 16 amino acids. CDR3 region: CASSTSGTGAHNEQFF. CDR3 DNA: TGTGCCAGCAGTACCTCGGGGACAGGGGCCCACAATGAGCAGTTCTTC.

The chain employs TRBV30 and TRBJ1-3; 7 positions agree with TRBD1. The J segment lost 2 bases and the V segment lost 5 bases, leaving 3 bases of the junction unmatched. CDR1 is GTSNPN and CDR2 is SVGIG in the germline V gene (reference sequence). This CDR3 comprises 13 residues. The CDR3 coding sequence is TGTGCCTGGGCTCAGGGGGCTGGAAACACCATATATTTT. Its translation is CAWAQGAGNTIYF. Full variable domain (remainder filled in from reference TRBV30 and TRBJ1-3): SQTIHQWPATLVQPVGSPLSLECTVEGTSNPNLYWYRQAAGRGLQLLFYSVGIGQISSEVPQNLSASRPQDRQFILSSKKLLLSDSGFYLCAWAQGAGNTIYFGEGSWLTVV.

The CDR3 DNA sequence: TGTGCCATCCTGGGGGGTAGCGTCTACGAGCAGTACTTC. This codes for CAILGGSVYEQYF. The chain combines TRBV2 with TRBJ2-7; the D gene is possibly TRBD2 (6 bases). This CDR3 contains 13 residues. Germline-derived CDR1 and CDR2 are SNHLY and FYNNEI. Deletions cut 10 bases from V and 3 bases from J, with 16 bases between.

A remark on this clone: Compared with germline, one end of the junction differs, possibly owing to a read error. This CDR3 reads CASRDSVGGQGGDF. In nucleotides, the CDR3 is TGTGCCAGCCGTGATAGTGTAGGGGGACAGGGAGGGGATTTT. The chain carries TRBV28 and TRBJ2-3; TRBD1 aligns across 9 bases. This CDR3 has 14 amino acids. Looked up from germline, CDR1 is MDHEN and CDR2 is SYDVKM.

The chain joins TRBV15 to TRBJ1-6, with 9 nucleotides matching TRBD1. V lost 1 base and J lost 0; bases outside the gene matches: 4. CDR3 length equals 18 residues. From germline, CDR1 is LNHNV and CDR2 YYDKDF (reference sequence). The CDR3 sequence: CATSRVMTGGSYNSPLHF. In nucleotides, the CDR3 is TGTGCCACCAGCAGAGTTATGACAGGGGGCTCCTATAATTCACCCCTCCACTTT.

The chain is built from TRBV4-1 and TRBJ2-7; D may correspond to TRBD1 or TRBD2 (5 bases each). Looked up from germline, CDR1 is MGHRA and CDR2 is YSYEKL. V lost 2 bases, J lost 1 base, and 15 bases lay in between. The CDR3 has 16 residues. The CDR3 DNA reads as TGCGCCAGCAGCCAAACTTTTCGGGGCTCTTCCTACGAGCAGTACTTC. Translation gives CASSQTFRGSSYEQYF.